These T cell receptor beta chains were read from a single sample in a study of cytomegalovirus exposure and HLA in healthy donors. Clones were read by immunoSEQ multiplex PCR, and TCRdb kept only the in-frame ones, dropping some. Among over 150,000 clones listed, around 81% were seen once. What was sequenced was PBMCs. The source of these receptors is a woman aged 18-30 years in good health and CMV-seropositive. Both conserved end residues are trimmed from each CDR3.

j_call v_call cdr3_aa
TRBJ1-4 TRBV29-1 SVTGGSIKWLF
TRBJ1-1 TRBV7-7 ASSSDLSTEAF
TRBJ2-7 TRBV6-5 ASSAPGVGYEQY
TRBJ2-7 TRBV6-1 ASRPYRGDEQY
TRBJ1-1 TRBV5-1 ASSGTGMGTEAF
TRBJ2-7 TRBV4-1 ASSQARDSYEQY
TRBJ1-4 TRBV2 ASSEDSATNEKLF
TRBJ2-5 TRBV4-3 ASSQEAWEAQY
TRBJ2-2 TRBV19 ATKDRGLVGELF
TRBJ2-5 TRBV11-2 ASNYPRGTGKIQETQY
TRBJ2-3 TRBV4-1 ASSQSPQGTPQDTQY
TRBJ1-1 TRBV13 ASSFAGGRMNTEAF
TRBJ2-2 TRBV5-1 ASSLATGGSGELF
TRBJ1-1 TRBV7-9 ASSLVLGDTEAF
TRBJ2-3 TRBV9 ASSQSAGTTATDTQY
TRBJ1-1 TRBV2 ASSRTGVNTEAF
TRBJ1-4 TRBV19 ASSIQAIATNEKLF
TRBJ2-5 TRBV6-5 ASSPGGEQETQY
TRBJ2-7 TRBV2 ASSESGPYEQY
TRBJ2-5 TRBV9 ASSVGGGTKETQY
TRBJ2-6 TRBV5-6 ASSQGGFSGANVLT
TRBJ2-1 TRBV7-9 ASSPDPGNEQF
TRBJ1-2 TRBV9 ASTASGLINYGYT
TRBJ2-5 TRBV2 ASSRGDPGETQY
TRBJ2-1 TRBV2 ATSGGGNEQF
TRBJ2-7 TRBV14 ASSQVQGHEQY
TRBJ1-6 TRBV7-8 ASSLDQGSGQGHNSPLH
TRBJ1-1 TRBV5-1 ASSASGGTEAF
TRBJ2-5 TRBV13 ASSTAGGFQETQY
TRBJ2-3 TRBV7-3 ASSFSGRRTDTQY
TRBJ2-5 TRBV10-3 AISRSGGTGETQY
TRBJ2-1 TRBV7-2 ASSSAKGGLTTNEQF
TRBJ2-7 TRBV2 ASRGTDYGQY
TRBJ1-2 TRBV4-3 ASSQGPGQAYGYT
TRBJ1-5 TRBV18 ASSERTGGNYNQPQH
TRBJ2-1 TRBV11-3 ASSLYESSYNEQF
TRBJ2-3 TRBV7-3 ASSWQGVDTQY
TRBJ1-6 TRBV5-1 ASRIGQGQNSPLH
TRBJ2-1 TRBV6-5 ASSYRDRTYNEQF
TRBJ2-3 TRBV7-8 ASSLVARGRTDTQY
TRBJ2-3 TRBV2 ASSRIASHTHTDTQY
TRBJ1-3 TRBV10-3 AIMAAGNTIY
TRBJ2-7 TRBV18 ASSDRDRYPYEQY
TRBJ1-1 TRBV5-6 ASTKTGGFSEAF
TRBJ1-2 TRBV5-4 ASSLDEGALGYT